This is a list of T cell receptor beta chains from one sample in a study of cytomegalovirus exposure and HLA in healthy donors. Repertoires were generated with immunoSEQ multiplex PCR, while TCRdb's copy carries only in-frame clones and drops some. The data contain around 200,000 clones, around 88% of them singletons. Sequencing was performed on PBMCs. These receptors all come from a woman younger than 35 in good health and CMV-seronegative. Both conserved end residues are part of each CDR3. Each record gives: J gene, V gene, D gene, clone size, CDR3 DNA, CDR3 protein. D genes are given only for firm matches. For some rows the clone size is stated as once, few or many, or as a class when expanded; others skip it.

j_gene: TRBJ2-1
v_gene: TRBV7-7
d_gene: TRBD2
abundance: few
CDR3nt: TGTGCCAGCAGCTCTAGCGGGGGGGCGGGTGAGCAGTTCTTC
CDR3aa: CASSSSGGAGEQFF

j_gene: TRBJ2-1
v_gene: TRBV25-1
d_gene: TRBD2
abundance: .
CDR3nt: TGTGCCAGCAGTGTCTCTTGGACTAGCGGGAAAAAGGAAGAGCAGTTCTTC
CDR3aa: CASSVSWTSGKKEEQFF

j_gene: TRBJ1-5
v_gene: TRBV6-1
d_gene: .
abundance: .
CDR3nt: TGTGCCAGCAGCTTAACAGGGCGTCAGCCCCAGCATTTT
CDR3aa: CASSLTGRQPQHF

j_gene: TRBJ2-2
v_gene: TRBV21-1
d_gene: .
abundance: .
CDR3nt: TGTGCCCACGCAGGGGCCACGGGCACCGGGGAGCTGTTTTTT
CDR3aa: CAHAGATGTGELFF

j_gene: TRBJ2-1
v_gene: TRBV7-2
d_gene: TRBD2
abundance: .
CDR3nt: TGTGCCAGCAGCTTAGTGCGCCCGGGGGGTAATTGGTACAATGAGCAGTTCTTC
CDR3aa: CASSLVRPGGNWYNEQFF

j_gene: TRBJ2-7
v_gene: TRBV30
d_gene: .
abundance: .
CDR3nt: TGTGCCTGGAGTGTCACTATGATTTCCTACGAGCAGTACTTC
CDR3aa: CAWSVTMISYEQYF

j_gene: TRBJ1-2
v_gene: TRBV28
d_gene: .
abundance: .
CDR3nt: TGTGCCAGCAGTTTCGAGGCTTGGGGCTACACCTTC
CDR3aa: CASSFEAWGYTF

j_gene: TRBJ2-3
v_gene: TRBV4-3
d_gene: TRBD2
abundance: .
CDR3nt: TGCGCCAGCAGCCAAGATCCAAGGTCGAGCGGGAGTATATCGGATACGCAGTATTTT
CDR3aa: CASSQDPRSSGSISDTQYF

j_gene: TRBJ1-1
v_gene: TRBV11-3
d_gene: .
abundance: .
CDR3nt: TGTGCCAGCAGCTTCCCCCAGGATATGAACACTGAAGCTTTCTTT
CDR3aa: CASSFPQDMNTEAFF

j_gene: TRBJ1-5
v_gene: TRBV5-5
d_gene: .
abundance: .
CDR3nt: TGTGCCAGCAGCAGTCAGGGTTCCGATCAGCCCCAGCATTTT
CDR3aa: CASSSQGSDQPQHF

j_gene: TRBJ1-5
v_gene: TRBV11-2
d_gene: .
abundance: .
CDR3nt: TGTGCCAGCAGCCGCGAACCACATCAGCCCCAGCATTTT
CDR3aa: CASSREPHQPQHF

j_gene: TRBJ2-1
v_gene: TRBV7-8
d_gene: .
abundance: .
CDR3nt: TGTGCCAGCAGCCCTCAGACGGGCGGGGAGCAGTTCTTC
CDR3aa: CASSPQTGGEQFF

j_gene: TRBJ2-1
v_gene: TRBV5-1
d_gene: TRBD1
abundance: .
CDR3nt: TGCGCCAGCAGCTTGGCGGGACAGGTATCCTACAATGAGCAGTTCTTC
CDR3aa: CASSLAGQVSYNEQFF

j_gene: TRBJ2-7
v_gene: TRBV27
d_gene: TRBD1
abundance: .
CDR3nt: TGTGCCAGCAGTCCCCCCGGGACAGGGAATTTTAGGTACGAGCAGTACTTC
CDR3aa: CASSPPGTGNFRYEQYF

j_gene: TRBJ1-3
v_gene: TRBV2
d_gene: .
abundance: .
CDR3nt: TGTGCCAGCACCCACCGGTGGTGGGCCCCCTCCGGAAACACCATATATTTT
CDR3aa: CASTHRWWAPSGNTIYF

j_gene: TRBJ2-1
v_gene: TRBV10-1
d_gene: TRBD2
abundance: .
CDR3nt: TGCGCCAGCCTGACGGGAGGTTTTGGTAATGAGCAGTTCTTC
CDR3aa: CASLTGGFGNEQFF

j_gene: TRBJ2-6
v_gene: TRBV9
d_gene: .
abundance: .
CDR3nt: TGTGCCAGCAGCGTAGTCCCAGGGCTCGCCCCTGGGGCCAACGTCCTGACTTTC
CDR3aa: CASSVVPGLAPGANVLTF

j_gene: TRBJ2-5
v_gene: TRBV30
d_gene: TRBD2
abundance: .
CDR3nt: TGTGCCTGGAGTGTACGGGCGGGAGCGACCCAGTACTTC
CDR3aa: CAWSVRAGATQYF

j_gene: TRBJ1-5
v_gene: TRBV30
d_gene: .
abundance: .
CDR3nt: TGTGCCTGGAGTGGAAGGGGGGGTCAGCCCCAGCATTTT
CDR3aa: CAWSGRGGQPQHF

j_gene: TRBJ2-3
v_gene: TRBV5-1
d_gene: TRBD2
abundance: .
CDR3nt: TGCGCCAGCAGCTCCGAGACTAGCACAGAAGCGCAGTATTTT
CDR3aa: CASSSETSTEAQYF

j_gene: TRBJ2-5
v_gene: TRBV5-6
d_gene: TRBD2
abundance: .
CDR3nt: TGTGCCAGCAGCTTAGCGGGAGGGCAAGAGACCCAGTACTTC
CDR3aa: CASSLAGGQETQYF

j_gene: TRBJ2-1
v_gene: TRBV5-6
d_gene: .
abundance: .
CDR3nt: TGTGCCAGCACCGCGGGGCCCACTAGCCTCAATGAGCAGTTCTTC
CDR3aa: CASTAGPTSLNEQFF

j_gene: TRBJ2-3
v_gene: TRBV2
d_gene: TRBD2
abundance: .
CDR3nt: TGTGCCAGCACTATGGTAGCGGGGACCACAGATACGCAGTATTTT
CDR3aa: CASTMVAGTTDTQYF

j_gene: TRBJ1-3
v_gene: TRBV27
d_gene: .
abundance: .
CDR3nt: TGTGCCAGCAGTCCAAGACACCTTCCTCCTGGAAACACCATATATTTT
CDR3aa: CASSPRHLPPGNTIYF

j_gene: TRBJ2-2
v_gene: TRBV7-9
d_gene: TRBD2
abundance: .
CDR3nt: TGTGCCAGCAGCCTACCGGGACTAGCGGGAGTGGGGACCGGGGAGCTGTTTTTT
CDR3aa: CASSLPGLAGVGTGELFF

j_gene: TRBJ1-2
v_gene: TRBV29-1
d_gene: TRBD1
abundance: .
CDR3nt: TGCAGCGTTGGGGACAGCCTCTATGGCTACACCTTC
CDR3aa: CSVGDSLYGYTF